A single sample is the source of the 22 T cell receptor beta chains below, sequenced in a study of shared T cell receptors in the human thymus. This table comes from immunoSEQ multiplex PCR, and its TCRdb copy is limited to in-frame clones, with some not included. The repertoire holds some 400,000 clones, 95% seen once, with approximately 0.02% in the top ten. Source material: thymocytes. The receptors originated from a human donor.

This rearrangement joins TRBV4-2 to TRBJ1-1, with D unclear. Trimming removed 0 bases at V and 1 base at J, with 9 bases between. This CDR3 spans 15 amino acids. CDR1 LGHNA and CDR2 YNFKEQ come from the germline V gene. The CDR3: CASSQDFARNTEAFF. The CDR3 DNA reads TGTGCCAGCAGCCAAGATTTCGCCAGGAACACTGAAGCTTTCTTT.

This chain connects TRBV7-2 to TRBJ1-5; 8 positions match TRBD1. Germline CDR1 and CDR2: SGHTA and FQGNSA. The V and J ends lost 1 base and 0 bases, in that order; junction bases with no gene match: 5. The CDR3 has 17 residues. CDR3 sequence reads: CASSLGAGGGSNQPQHF. DNA of the CDR3: TGTGCCAGCAGCTTAGGGGCAGGGGGCGGTAGCAATCAGCCCCAGCATTTT. Variable domain in full (rest from reference TRBV7-2 and TRBJ1-5): GAGVSQSPSNKVTEKGKDVELRCDPISGHTALYWYRQSLGQGLEFLIYFQGNSAPDKSGLPSDRFSAERTGGSVSTLTIQRTQQEDSAVYLCASSLGAGGGSNQPQHFGDGTRLSIL.

This chain uses TRBV6-6 with TRBJ1-1; no firm D call. CDR3 length equals 15 residues. Trimming took off 7 bases at V and 0 bases at J, with 15 bases between the two ends. Germline V CDR1 and CDR2: MNHNY, SVGAGI (reference sequence). CDR3 coding DNA: TGTGCCAGCACCCCCGGGCGGCAGATGAACACTGAAGCTTTCTTT. It translates to CASTPGRQMNTEAFF.

This chain connects TRBV6-1 to TRBJ2-7; D perhaps matches TRBD2 (6 bases). The CDR3 is 14 residues long. Trimming pared 5 bases from V and 4 bases from J, leaving 15 bases between. Germline V lookup: CDR1 MNHNS, CDR2 SASEGT. The CDR3 region is CASSLEGPRYEQYF. The CDR3, as DNA: TGTGCCAGCAGTTTGGAGGGGCCGCGGTACGAGCAGTACTTC.

The chain is built from TRBV9 and TRBJ2-3; D gene unclear. Between the trimmed V and J ends, which lost 4 bases and 3 bases, there was a span of 18 bases. The CDR3 totals 16 residues. CDR1 and CDR2 from the germline V gene are SGDLS and YYNGEE. In DNA, the CDR3 is TGTGCCAGCAGCACCCCGGGTGGAACCGGGACAGATACGCAGTATTTT. Its translation is CASSTPGGTGTDTQYF.

This clone was seen only once. The chain employs TRBV10-3 and TRBJ2-6; 8 nucleotides line up with TRBD1. The germline V gene has CDR1 ENHRY and CDR2 SYGVKD. The CDR3 length is 20 residues. The V segment lost 3 bases and the J segment 4 bases; nucleotides outside the gene matches: 17. Here the CDR3 DNA reads TGTGCCATCAGTGAACATCCGGGACAGGTCCTTGGGTCGGGGGCCAACGTCCTGACTTTC. The encoded protein is CAISEHPGQVLGSGANVLTF.

The chain recombines TRBV11-2 with TRBJ2-3; maybe TRBD1 (5 bases). Trimming pared 3 bases from V and 0 bases from J, leaving 16 bases between. The CDR3 has 17 amino acids. Germline loops: CDR1 SGHAT, CDR2 FQNNGV. The CDR3 loop reads CASSFNPRQISTDTQYF. CDR3 in DNA: TGTGCCAGCAGCTTTAATCCCAGACAGATTAGCACAGATACGCAGTATTTT.

J is TRBJ2-3 and V is TRBV20-1, with D possibly matching TRBD2 (5 bases). The CDR3 loop spans 11 amino acids. V lost 3 bases, J lost 7 bases, and 8 bases lay in between. Per the germline V gene, CDR1 is DFQATT and CDR2 is SNEGSKA (reference sequence). DNA for the CDR3: TGCAGTGCTAGCCGAGGGAATACGCAGTATTTT. Translated: CSASRGNTQYF.

The chain employs TRBV4-3 and TRBJ2-1; D not certain. CDR3 length equals 16 residues. Germline-derived CDR1 and CDR2 are LGHNA and YSLEER. V was trimmed by 0 bases and J by 5 bases, leaving 14 bases between them. This CDR3 reads CASSQDLRAWDNEQFF. The CDR3 DNA follows: TGCGCCAGCAGCCAAGATCTTCGGGCTTGGGACAATGAGCAGTTCTTC.

The chain is built from TRBV15 and TRBJ1-1; D gene unclear. CDR3 length: 14 amino acids. The V end lost 3 bases, the J end lost 4 bases, and 12 bases lay between the germline ends. Germline-derived CDR1 and CDR2 are LNHNV and YYDKDF (reference sequence). The CDR3 reads CATSSPLEGTEAFF. The DNA for the CDR3 is TGTGCCACCAGCAGTCCCTTGGAGGGCACTGAAGCTTTCTTT.

The V and J genes are TRBV27 and TRBJ2-3; 10 bases match TRBD2. Germline assignment: CDR1 MNHEY and CDR2 SMNVEV (reference sequence). Trimming removed 4 bases from V and 5 bases from J; junction bases left unmatched: 12. CDR3 length: 17 residues. The CDR3: CASSWPGLAKRIDTQYF. In nucleotides, the CDR3 is TGTGCCAGCAGTTGGCCGGGACTAGCGAAAAGAATAGATACGCAGTATTTT.

This clone was seen once. The CDR3 sequence: CAWSVGYRYEQYF. DNA for the CDR3: TGTGCCTGGAGTGTGGGCTACCGTTACGAGCAGTACTTC. The rearrangement uses TRBV30 and TRBJ2-7, with unresolved D. The CDR3 loop spans 13 amino acids. Germline loops: CDR1 GTSNPN, CDR2 SVGIG (reference sequence). V was trimmed by 0 bases and J by 4 bases, leaving 10 bases between them.

V and J are TRBV28 and TRBJ2-4; D perhaps matches TRBD1 (6 bases). Germline V gene sequence: CDR1 MDHEN, CDR2 SYDVKM. V was pared by 6 bases and J by 0 bases, with 15 bases between. The CDR3 loop spans 16 amino acids. The CDR3 sequence: CASSRQAAGAKNIQYF. In nucleotides, the CDR3 is TGTGCCAGCAGCAGACAGGCTGCGGGAGCCAAAAACATTCAGTACTTC.

The V call is TRBV13, the J call TRBJ2-3; tentative D call: TRBD2 (5 bases). Germline V gives CDR1 PRHDT, CDR2 FYEKMQ (reference sequence). The CDR3 is 15 amino acids. V was cut by 2 bases and J by 0 bases, with 9 bases left in between. The CDR3 nucleotides read TGTGCCAGCAGCTTAAGAGCGGAGAGCACAGATACGCAGTATTTT. It is translated as CASSLRAESTDTQYF.

The chain is built from TRBV30 and TRBJ2-3; possibly TRBD1 for D (5 bases). CDR1 and CDR2 from the germline V gene are GTSNPN and SVGIG (reference sequence). V dropped 2 bases and J dropped 0 bases, with 18 bases sitting between them. The CDR3 is 17 residues long. The CDR3 region has the DNA TGTGCCTGGAGTTCCAGGCCCGAAAGGGGTAGCACAGATACGCAGTATTTT. It codes for CAWSSRPERGSTDTQYF.

This chain joins TRBV19 and TRBJ2-3, with no clear D. This CDR3 comprises 19 residues. Germline-derived CDR1 and CDR2 are LNHDA and SQIVND (reference sequence). The ends were cut back, 0 bases at V and 2 bases at J, with 21 bases in the middle. The CDR3 bases are TGTGCCAGTAGTATAGATCTTAGGGTGGAAGGAGCCCCCACAGATACGCAGTATTTT. It codes for CASSIDLRVEGAPTDTQYF.

This chain uses TRBV6-7 with TRBJ2-7; 9 bases agree with TRBD1. TRBV6-7 is an open reading frame, and its role is uncertain. The CDR3 covers 12 residues. V dropped 10 bases and J dropped 2; count of bases not matched to a gene: 3. CDR3 region: CATWDRAYEQYF. CDR3 nucleotides: TGTGCCACCTGGGACAGGGCCTACGAGCAGTACTTC.

The rearrangement joins TRBV11-3 to TRBJ2-1; 11 nucleotides agree with TRBD1. From germline, CDR1 is SGHNT and CDR2 YENEEA. Trimming cost V 4 bases and J 3 bases; bases outside gene matches: 5. The CDR3 extends over 16 amino acids. Here the CDR3 DNA reads TGTGCCAGCAGCTCTACCGGGACAGGGGGCTACAATGAGCAGTTCTTC. It yields the protein CASSSTGTGGYNEQFF.

This clone has only one observation. V is TRBV6-6 and J is TRBJ2-7; 7 bases map to TRBD2. This CDR3 spans 16 amino acids. The V gene's germline CDR1 is MNHNY and CDR2 SVGAGI (reference sequence). With 0 bases clipped from V and 2 bases from J, the junction kept 7 bases outside the gene matches. The CDR3 DNA is TGTGCCAGCAGTTACTCTGGGGGGGTGTTTACCTACGAGCAGTACTTC. It yields the protein CASSYSGGVFTYEQYF.

The genes are TRBV28 and TRBJ2-7; TRBD1 aligns across 9 bases. The CDR3 sequence is 13 residues long. After removal of 2 bases from V and 7 bases from J, the junction contained 3 bases not matched to a gene. Germline V gene sequence: CDR1 MDHEN, CDR2 SYDVKM. CDR3 in DNA: TGTGCCAGCAGTTTAGTGACAGGGGGGGAGCAGTACTTC. The encoded protein is CASSLVTGGEQYF. Filled out from reference TRBV28 and TRBJ2-7, the complete variable domain reads DVKVTQSSRYLVKRTGEKVFLECVQDMDHENMFWYRQDPGLGLRLIYFSYDVKMKEKGDIPEGYSVSREKKERFSLILESASTNQTSMYLCASSLVTGGEQYFGPGTRLTVT.

This clone was counted once. The V gene is TRBV27, the J gene TRBJ2-1, with D tentatively TRBD1 (5 bases). Germline CDR1 and CDR2: MNHEY and SMNVEV (reference sequence). V lost 2 bases and J 4 bases, leaving 12 bases between the germline ends. The CDR3 length is 15 residues. DNA for the CDR3: TGTGCCAGCAGTTTAACCCCTACAGGATACAATGAGCAGTTCTTC. This translates into CASSLTPTGYNEQFF.

CDR3: CASSPPSGGRETQYF. CDR3 DNA sequence: TGTGCCAGCAGCCCACCGTCCGGGGGCCGGGAGACCCAGTACTTC. The V and J genes are TRBV11-2 and TRBJ2-5; D might be TRBD1 or TRBD2, each matching 6 bases. The length of the CDR3 is 15 residues. Trimming pared 5 bases from V and 5 bases from J, leaving 18 bases between. Germline-derived CDR1 and CDR2 are SGHAT and FQNNGV.